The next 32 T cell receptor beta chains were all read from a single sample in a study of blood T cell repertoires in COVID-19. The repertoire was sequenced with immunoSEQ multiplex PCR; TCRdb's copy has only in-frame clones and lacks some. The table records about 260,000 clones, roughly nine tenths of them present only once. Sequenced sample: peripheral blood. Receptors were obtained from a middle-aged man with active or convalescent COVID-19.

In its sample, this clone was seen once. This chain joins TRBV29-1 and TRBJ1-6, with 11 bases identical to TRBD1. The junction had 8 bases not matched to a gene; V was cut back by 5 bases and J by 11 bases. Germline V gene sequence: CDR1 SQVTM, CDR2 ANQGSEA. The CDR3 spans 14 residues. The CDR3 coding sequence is TGCAGCGTTTCCCCGGGACAGGGGGGCACACCCCTCCACTTT. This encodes CSVSPGQGGTPLHF.

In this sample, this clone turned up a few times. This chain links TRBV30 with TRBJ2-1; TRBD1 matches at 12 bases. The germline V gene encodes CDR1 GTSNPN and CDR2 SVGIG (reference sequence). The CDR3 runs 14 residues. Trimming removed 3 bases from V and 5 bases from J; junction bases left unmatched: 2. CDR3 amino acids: CAWRGQGAHNEQFF. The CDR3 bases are TGTGCCTGGAGGGGACAGGGGGCACACAATGAGCAGTTCTTC.

For the CDR3, the DNA is TGCGCCAGCAGCACCGTAGCGGGATACACAGATACGCAGTATTTT. Protein: CASSTVAGYTDTQYF. The chain combines TRBV5-1 with TRBJ2-3, with 8 bases lining up with TRBD2. Trimming cost V 4 bases and J 2 bases; bases outside gene matches: 6. The CDR3 is 15 amino acids. The germline V gene has CDR1 SGHRS and CDR2 YFSETQ. The whole variable domain, remainder taken from reference TRBV5-1 and TRBJ2-3, is KAGVTQTPRYLIKTRGQQVTLSCSPISGHRSVSWYQQTPGQGLQFLFEYFSETQRNKGNFPGRFSGRQFSNSRSEMNVSTLELGDSALYLCASSTVAGYTDTQYFGPGTRLTVL.

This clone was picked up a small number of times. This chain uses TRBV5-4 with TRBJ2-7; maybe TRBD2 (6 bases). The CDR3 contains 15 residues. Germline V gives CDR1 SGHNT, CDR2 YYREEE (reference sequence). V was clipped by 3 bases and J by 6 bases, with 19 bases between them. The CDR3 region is CASSSAGLAVSEQYF. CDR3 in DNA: TGTGCCAGCAGCTCGGCGGGATTGGCGGTCTCCGAGCAGTACTTC.

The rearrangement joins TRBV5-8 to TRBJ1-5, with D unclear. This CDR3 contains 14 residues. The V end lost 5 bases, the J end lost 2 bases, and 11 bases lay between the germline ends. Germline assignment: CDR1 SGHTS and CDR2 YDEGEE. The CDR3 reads CASSSDGGNQPQHF. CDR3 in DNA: TGTGCCAGCAGTTCAGACGGGGGCAATCAGCCCCAGCATTTT.

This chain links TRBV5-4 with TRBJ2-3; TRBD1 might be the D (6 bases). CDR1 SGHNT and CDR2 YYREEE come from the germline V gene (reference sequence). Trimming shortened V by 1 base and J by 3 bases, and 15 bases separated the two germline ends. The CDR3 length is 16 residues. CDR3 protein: CASSLPGAAVTDTQYF. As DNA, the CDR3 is TGTGCCAGCAGCTTGCCAGGGGCAGCAGTGACAGATACGCAGTATTTT.

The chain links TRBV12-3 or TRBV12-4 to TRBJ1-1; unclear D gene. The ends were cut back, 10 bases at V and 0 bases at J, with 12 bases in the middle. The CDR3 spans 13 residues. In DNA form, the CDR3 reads TGTGCCACCGCCCGAAACATGAACACTGAAGCTTTCTTT. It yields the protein CATARNMNTEAFF.

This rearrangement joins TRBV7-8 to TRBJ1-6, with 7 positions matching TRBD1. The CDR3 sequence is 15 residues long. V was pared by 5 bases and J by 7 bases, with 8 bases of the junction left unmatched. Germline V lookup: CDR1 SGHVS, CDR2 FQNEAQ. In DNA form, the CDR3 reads TGTGCCAGCAGCCCAGCCGGGACAGAAAATTCACCCCTCCACTTT. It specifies CASSPAGTENSPLHF. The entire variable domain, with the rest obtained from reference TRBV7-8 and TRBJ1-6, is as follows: GAGVSQSPRYKVAKRGQDVALRCDPISGHVSLFWYQQALGQGPEFLTYFQNEAQLDKSGLPSDRFFAERPEGSVSTLKIQRTQQEDSAVYLCASSPAGTENSPLHFGNGTRLTVT.

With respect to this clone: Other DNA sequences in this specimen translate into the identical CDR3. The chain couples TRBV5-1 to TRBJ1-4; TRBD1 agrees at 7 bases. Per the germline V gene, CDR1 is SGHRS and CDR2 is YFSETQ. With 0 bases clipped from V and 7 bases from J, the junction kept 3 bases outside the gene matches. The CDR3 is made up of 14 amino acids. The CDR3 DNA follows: TGCGCCAGCAGCTTGGACAGGGGTGGTGAAAAACTGTTTTTT. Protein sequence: CASSLDRGGEKLFF. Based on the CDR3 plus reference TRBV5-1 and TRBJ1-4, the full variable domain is KAGVTQTPRYLIKTRGQQVTLSCSPISGHRSVSWYQQTPGQGLQFLFEYFSETQRNKGNFPGRFSGRQFSNSRSEMNVSTLELGDSALYLCASSLDRGGEKLFFGSGTQLSVL.

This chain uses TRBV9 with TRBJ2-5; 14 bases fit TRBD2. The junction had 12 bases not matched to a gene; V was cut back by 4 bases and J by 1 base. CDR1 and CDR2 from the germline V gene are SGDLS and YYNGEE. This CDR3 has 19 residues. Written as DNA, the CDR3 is TGTGCCAGCAGCAAAGAGGGACTAGCGGGAGTCGTCCTCCAAGAGACCCAGTACTTC. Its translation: CASSKEGLAGVVLQETQYF.

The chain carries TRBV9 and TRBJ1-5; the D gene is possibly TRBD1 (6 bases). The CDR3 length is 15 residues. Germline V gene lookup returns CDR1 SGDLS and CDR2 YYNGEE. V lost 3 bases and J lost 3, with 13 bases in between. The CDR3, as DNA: TGTGCCAGCAGCGAGTGGGGACAATCCAATCAGCCCCAGCATTTT. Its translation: CASSEWGQSNQPQHF.

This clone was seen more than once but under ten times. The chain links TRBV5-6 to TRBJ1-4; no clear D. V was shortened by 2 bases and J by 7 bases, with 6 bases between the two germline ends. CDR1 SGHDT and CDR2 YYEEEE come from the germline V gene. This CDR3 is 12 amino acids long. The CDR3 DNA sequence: TGTGCCAGCAGCTTTAATCGTGAAAAACTGTTTTTT. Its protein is CASSFNREKLFF.

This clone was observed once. CDR3 sequence (DNA): TGCGCCAGCGTGGAGGGTAGAAGTGAAAAACTGTTTTTT. Protein: CASVEGRSEKLFF. The V call is TRBV4-1, the J call TRBJ1-4; D not resolved. V shed 8 bases and J shed 7 bases, with 14 bases lying between them. Germline V gives CDR1 MGHRA, CDR2 YSYEKL. The CDR3 covers 13 residues.

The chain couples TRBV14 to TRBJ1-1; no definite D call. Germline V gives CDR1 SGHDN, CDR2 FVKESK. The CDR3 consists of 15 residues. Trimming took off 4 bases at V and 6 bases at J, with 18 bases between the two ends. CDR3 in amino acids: CASSPFSGFNAEAFF. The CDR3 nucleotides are TGTGCCAGCAGCCCTTTCTCGGGGTTCAACGCTGAAGCTTTCTTT.

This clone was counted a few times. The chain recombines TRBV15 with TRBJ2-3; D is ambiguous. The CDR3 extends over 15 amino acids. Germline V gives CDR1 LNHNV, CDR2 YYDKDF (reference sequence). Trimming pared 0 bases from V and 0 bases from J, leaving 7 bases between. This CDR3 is CATSREARSTDTQYF. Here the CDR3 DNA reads TGTGCCACCAGCAGAGAGGCCAGGAGCACAGATACGCAGTATTTT.

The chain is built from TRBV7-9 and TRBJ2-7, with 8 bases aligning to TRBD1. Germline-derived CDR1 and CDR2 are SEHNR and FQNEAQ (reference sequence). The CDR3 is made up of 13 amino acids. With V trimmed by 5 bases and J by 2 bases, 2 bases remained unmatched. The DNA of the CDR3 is TGTGCCAGCAGCCGGACAGGGCCCTACGAGCAGTACTTC. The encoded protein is CASSRTGPYEQYF.

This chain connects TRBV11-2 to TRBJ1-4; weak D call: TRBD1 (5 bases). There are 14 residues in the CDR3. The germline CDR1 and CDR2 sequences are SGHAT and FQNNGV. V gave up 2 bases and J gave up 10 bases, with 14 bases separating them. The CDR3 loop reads CASSLSGGDVKLFF. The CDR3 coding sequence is TGTGCCAGCAGCTTATCGGGAGGGGACGTAAAACTGTTTTTT.

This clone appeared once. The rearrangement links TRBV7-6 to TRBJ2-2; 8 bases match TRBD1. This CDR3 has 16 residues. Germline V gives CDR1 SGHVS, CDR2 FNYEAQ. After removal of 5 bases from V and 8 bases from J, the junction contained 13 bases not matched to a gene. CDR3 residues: CASSPPPDREAGELFF. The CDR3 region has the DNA TGTGCCAGCAGCCCCCCCCCGGACAGGGAAGCAGGGGAGCTGTTTTTT.

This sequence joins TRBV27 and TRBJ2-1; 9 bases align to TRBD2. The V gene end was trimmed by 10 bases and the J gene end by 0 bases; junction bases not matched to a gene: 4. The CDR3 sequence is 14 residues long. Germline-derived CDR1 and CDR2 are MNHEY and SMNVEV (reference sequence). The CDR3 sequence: CAIGLASSYNEQFF. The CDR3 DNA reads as TGTGCCATCGGACTAGCGAGCTCCTACAATGAGCAGTTCTTC.

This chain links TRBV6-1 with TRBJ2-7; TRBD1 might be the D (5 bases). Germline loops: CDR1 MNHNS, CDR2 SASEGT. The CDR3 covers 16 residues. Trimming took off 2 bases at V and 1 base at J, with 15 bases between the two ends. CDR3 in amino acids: CASSELPPGNSYEQYF. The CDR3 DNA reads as TGTGCCAGCAGTGAACTCCCCCCAGGGAATTCCTACGAGCAGTACTTC.

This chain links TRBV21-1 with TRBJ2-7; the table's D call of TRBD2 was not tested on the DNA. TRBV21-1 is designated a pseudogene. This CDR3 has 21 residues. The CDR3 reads CASSTPLGASGPPRVVHEQYF. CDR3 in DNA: TGTGCCAGCAGCACGCCCCTGGGGGCTAGCGGGCCCCCCAGGGTAGTCCACGAGCAGTACTTC.

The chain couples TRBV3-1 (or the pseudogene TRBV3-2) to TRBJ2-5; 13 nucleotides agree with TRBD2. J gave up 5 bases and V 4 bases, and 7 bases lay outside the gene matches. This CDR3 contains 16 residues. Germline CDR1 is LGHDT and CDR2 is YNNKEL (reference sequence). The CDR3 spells CASSPWTSGRSETQYF. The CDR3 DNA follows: TGTGCCAGCAGCCCCTGGACTAGCGGGAGATCGGAGACCCAGTACTTC.

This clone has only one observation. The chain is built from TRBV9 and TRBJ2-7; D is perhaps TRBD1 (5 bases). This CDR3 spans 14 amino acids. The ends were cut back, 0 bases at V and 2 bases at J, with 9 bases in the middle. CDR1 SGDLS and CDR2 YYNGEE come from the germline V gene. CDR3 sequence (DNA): TGTGCCAGCAGCGTAGCAGGGCAAGCCTACGAGCAGTACTTC. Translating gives CASSVAGQAYEQYF.

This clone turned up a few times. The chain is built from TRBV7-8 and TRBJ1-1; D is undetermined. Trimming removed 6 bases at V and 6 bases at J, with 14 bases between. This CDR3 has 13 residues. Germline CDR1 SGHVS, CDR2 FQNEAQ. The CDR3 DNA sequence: TGTGCCAGCAGTCTATTCGGAGGCGCTGAAGCTTTCTTT. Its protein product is CASSLFGGAEAFF.

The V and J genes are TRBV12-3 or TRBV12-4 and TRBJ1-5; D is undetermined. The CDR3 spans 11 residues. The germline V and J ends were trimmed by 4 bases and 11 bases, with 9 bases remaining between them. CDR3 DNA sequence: TGTGCCAGCAGTTCGGGAAGAACCCAGCATTTT. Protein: CASSSGRTQHF.

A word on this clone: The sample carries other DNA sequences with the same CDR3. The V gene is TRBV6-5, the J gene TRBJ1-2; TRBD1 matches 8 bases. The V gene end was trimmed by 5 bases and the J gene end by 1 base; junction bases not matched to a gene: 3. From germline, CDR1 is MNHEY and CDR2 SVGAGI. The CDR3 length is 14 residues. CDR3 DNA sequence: TGTGCCAGCAGTCGGGACAGGAGTAACTATGGCTACACCTTC. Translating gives CASSRDRSNYGYTF.

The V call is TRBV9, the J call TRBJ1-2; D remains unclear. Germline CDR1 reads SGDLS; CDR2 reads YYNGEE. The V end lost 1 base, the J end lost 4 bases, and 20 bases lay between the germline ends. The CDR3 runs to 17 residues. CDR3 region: CASSVQPGADLGYGYTF. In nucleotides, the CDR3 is TGTGCCAGCAGCGTACAGCCAGGTGCGGACTTGGGCTATGGCTACACCTTC.

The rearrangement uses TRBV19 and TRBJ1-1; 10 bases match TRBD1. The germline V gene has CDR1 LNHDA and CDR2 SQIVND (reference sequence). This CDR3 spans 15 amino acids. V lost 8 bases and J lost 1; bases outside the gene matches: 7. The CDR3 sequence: CASRQGARTNTEAFF. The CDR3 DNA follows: TGTGCCAGTCGACAGGGGGCCCGGACGAACACTGAAGCTTTCTTT.

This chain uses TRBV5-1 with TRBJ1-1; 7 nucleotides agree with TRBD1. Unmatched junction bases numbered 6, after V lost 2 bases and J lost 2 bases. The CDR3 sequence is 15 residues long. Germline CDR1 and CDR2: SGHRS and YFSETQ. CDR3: CASSFLTGRNTEAFF. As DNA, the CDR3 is TGCGCCAGCAGCTTCTTGACAGGGAGAAACACTGAAGCTTTCTTT.

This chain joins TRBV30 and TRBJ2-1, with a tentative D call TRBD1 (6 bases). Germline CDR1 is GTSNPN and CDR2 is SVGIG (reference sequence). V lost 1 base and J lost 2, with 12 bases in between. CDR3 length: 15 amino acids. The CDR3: CAWSGNRDAYNEQFF. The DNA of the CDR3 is TGTGCCTGGAGTGGTAACAGGGATGCCTACAATGAGCAGTTCTTC.

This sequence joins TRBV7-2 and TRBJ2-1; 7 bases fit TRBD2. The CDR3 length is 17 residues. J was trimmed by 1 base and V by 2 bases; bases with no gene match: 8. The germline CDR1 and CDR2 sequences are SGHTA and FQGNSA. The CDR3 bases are TGTGCCAGCAGCTTAAGCCCAGCGGGACTTTCCTACAATGAGCAGTTCTTC. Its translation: CASSLSPAGLSYNEQFF.

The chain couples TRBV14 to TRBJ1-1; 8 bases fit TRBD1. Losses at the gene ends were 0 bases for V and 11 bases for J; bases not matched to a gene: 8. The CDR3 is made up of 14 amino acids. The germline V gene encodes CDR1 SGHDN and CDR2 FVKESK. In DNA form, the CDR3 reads TGTGCCAGCAGCCAAGATCGGAGGACAGGGAAGGCTTTCTTT. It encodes CASSQDRRTGKAFF.